The 8 T cell receptor beta chains reported below all come from one sample, sequenced in a study of shared clonotypes between healthy human individuals. Some clones are missing from TCRdb's copy, which holds only in-frame ones; the method was immunoSEQ multiplex PCR. The data show more than 2 million clones, with approximately 96% seen just once and 0.1% to 0.15% held by the top ten. Sequencing was done on a sample of naive CD4+ T cells sorted from blood. Subset described: CD45RA+ positively selected. These TCRs come from a man younger than 30 in good health.

A single count supports this clone. J is TRBJ1-6 and V is TRBV7-9, with D perhaps TRBD1 (5 bases). Germline assignment: CDR1 SEHNR and CDR2 FQNEAQ (reference sequence). The CDR3 is made up of 17 amino acids. The V end was cut by 5 bases, the J end by 9 bases, with 23 bases between. The CDR3 here is CASSPNPPGRGSSPLHF. In nucleotides, the CDR3 is TGTGCCAGCAGCCCCAACCCTCCCGGAAGGGGATCTTCACCCCTCCACTTT.

This clone has only a few counts. J is TRBJ1-1 and V is TRBV7-9; D remains unclear. The CDR3 is 13 residues long. V was trimmed by 5 bases and J by 0 bases, leaving 7 bases between them. Germline CDR1 SEHNR, CDR2 FQNEAQ (reference sequence). The CDR3 here is CASSPNMNTEAFF. The CDR3 bases are TGTGCCAGCAGCCCTAATATGAACACTGAAGCTTTCTTT.

This chain links TRBV10-3 with TRBJ2-2; 9 bases fit TRBD2. The germline V gene has CDR1 ENHRY and CDR2 SYGVKD. Trimming took 10 bases from V and 3 from J; bases not matched to a gene: 6. The CDR3 is made up of 14 amino acids. The CDR3 sequence: CATRLAEDTGELFF. CDR3 nucleotide sequence: TGTGCCACAAGACTAGCGGAGGACACCGGGGAGCTGTTTTTT.

This clone was recorded only once. This chain connects TRBV28 to TRBJ1-2; no reliable D call. There are 14 residues in the CDR3. Per the germline V gene, CDR1 is MDHEN and CDR2 is SYDVKM. Trimming removed 3 bases from V and 4 bases from J, with 12 bases in between. CDR3 DNA: TGTGCCAGCAGTTTGATGGCCCCTAGCTATGGCTACACCTTC. It yields the protein CASSLMAPSYGYTF.

As DNA, the CDR3 is TGTGCCAGCAGTGAAGGGGGGGTAACTAATGAAAAACTGTTTTTT. Protein sequence: CASSEGGVTNEKLFF. The genes are TRBV2 and TRBJ1-4, with D perhaps matching TRBD1 (5 bases). The CDR3 runs 15 residues. In germline, CDR1 is SNHLY, CDR2 FYNNEI. V lost 1 base to trimming and J lost 1 base, with 7 bases between them.

This clone was observed once. The V and J genes are TRBV2 and TRBJ1-5; the D gene is possibly TRBD1 (5 bases). Germline values: CDR1 SNHLY, CDR2 FYNNEI. Trimming left V 7 bases short and J 4 bases short, with 11 bases between. The CDR3 is 13 residues long. The CDR3 DNA follows: TGTGCCAGCAACAGGCGGTTTAATCAGCCCCAGCATTTT. As protein: CASNRRFNQPQHF.

V usage is TRBV5-1 and J usage is TRBJ2-1; D is unresolved. Trimming cost V 6 bases and J 4 bases, with 11 bases left between them. Germline lookup yields CDR1 SGHRS and CDR2 YFSETQ. There are 13 residues in the CDR3. The CDR3 coding sequence is TGCGCCAGCACCCACAGTCAGTACAATGAGCAGTTCTTC. Its translation is CASTHSQYNEQFF. The entire variable domain, with the rest obtained from reference TRBV5-1 and TRBJ2-1, is as follows: KAGVTQTPRYLIKTRGQQVTLSCSPISGHRSVSWYQQTPGQGLQFLFEYFSETQRNKGNFPGRFSGRQFSNSRSEMNVSTLELGDSALYLCASTHSQYNEQFFGPGTRLTVL.

This clone came up once. The chain carries TRBV19 and TRBJ2-2, with D possibly TRBD1 on 6 matching bases. Germline-derived CDR1 and CDR2 are LNHDA and SQIVND (reference sequence). The CDR3 extends over 16 amino acids. V lost 3 bases and J 4 bases, leaving 15 bases between the germline ends. The DNA of the CDR3 is TGTGCCAGTAGTATTGGGACCCAGGGGATCACCGGGGAGCTGTTTTTT. Translated: CASSIGTQGITGELFF.